The 5 T cell receptor beta chains listed next were all sequenced from one sample in a study of T cell changes during pregnancy in multiple sclerosis (dated by TCRdb to between 2018 and 2020). Library preparation used the immunoSEQ multiplex PCR assay. What TCRdb holds here is the immuneACCESS table cut down to in-frame rearrangements. Part of the clones is not present; checked against another copy, under half of the missing clones reflect an unresolved V gene, and the others are unexplained. Here the sample has under 55,000 clones; roughly nine tenths occur a single time. More than 0.3% of the sample is taken by the ten largest. The sample consisted of CD4+ T cells from peripheral blood mononuclear cells, taken before pregnancy. The receptors here all came from a female donor with multiple sclerosis, enrolled in a pregnancy study.

The chain carries TRBV4-1 and TRBJ2-3; 9 nucleotides match TRBD2. The CDR3 runs 15 residues. The V segment lost 1 base and the J segment 4 bases; nucleotides outside the gene matches: 3. Germline V gives CDR1 MGHRA, CDR2 YSYEKL. In DNA, the CDR3 is TGCGCCAGCAGCCAAGTGGGACTAGCCCCAGATACGCAGTATTTT. This encodes CASSQVGLAPDTQYF.

This chain links TRBV7-3 with TRBJ2-5; TRBD1 aligns across 11 bases. The ends lost 2 bases at V and 5 bases at J; junction bases unmatched: 7. The CDR3 runs to 16 residues. CDR1 and CDR2 from the germline V gene are SGHTA and FQGTGA. In DNA, the CDR3 is TGTGCCAGCAGCTTAGGTGGACAGGGGGCCTGGGAGACCCAGTACTTC. Protein sequence: CASSLGGQGAWETQYF. The full variable domain, rest sourced from reference TRBV7-3 and TRBJ2-5, is GAGVSQTPSNKVTEKGKYVELRCDPISGHTALYWYRQSLGQGPEFLIYFQGTGAADDSGLPNDRFFAVRPEGSVSTLKIQRTERGDSAVYLCASSLGGQGAWETQYFGPGTRLLVL.

This rearrangement joins TRBV27 to TRBJ1-5; unclear D gene. The CDR3 totals 14 residues. In germline, CDR1 is MNHEY, CDR2 SMNVEV (reference sequence). Trimming removed 8 bases from V and 0 bases from J, with 11 bases in between. CDR3 nucleotides: TGTGCCAGCCGACACGATTATAGCAATCAGCCCCAGCATTTT. Residues: CASRHDYSNQPQHF.

The CDR3 loop reads CASSSSAGEKLFF. The DNA of the CDR3 is TGCGCCAGCAGCTCATCAGCGGGGGAAAAACTGTTTTTT. The chain couples TRBV5-1 to TRBJ1-4; D is ambiguous. Germline V gene data show CDR1 as SGHRS and CDR2 as YFSETQ. The CDR3 totals 13 residues. V was clipped by 3 bases and J by 8 bases, with 11 bases between them.

This chain links TRBV19 with TRBJ2-1; 7 nucleotides line up with TRBD1. The CDR3 is 15 amino acids. The germline gives CDR1 LNHDA, CDR2 SQIVND (reference sequence). Unmatched junction bases numbered 7, after V lost 6 bases and J lost 2 bases. DNA of the CDR3: TGTGCCAGTAGGACAGGGACCCAACCCTACAATGAGCAGTTCTTC. It is translated as CASRTGTQPYNEQFF.